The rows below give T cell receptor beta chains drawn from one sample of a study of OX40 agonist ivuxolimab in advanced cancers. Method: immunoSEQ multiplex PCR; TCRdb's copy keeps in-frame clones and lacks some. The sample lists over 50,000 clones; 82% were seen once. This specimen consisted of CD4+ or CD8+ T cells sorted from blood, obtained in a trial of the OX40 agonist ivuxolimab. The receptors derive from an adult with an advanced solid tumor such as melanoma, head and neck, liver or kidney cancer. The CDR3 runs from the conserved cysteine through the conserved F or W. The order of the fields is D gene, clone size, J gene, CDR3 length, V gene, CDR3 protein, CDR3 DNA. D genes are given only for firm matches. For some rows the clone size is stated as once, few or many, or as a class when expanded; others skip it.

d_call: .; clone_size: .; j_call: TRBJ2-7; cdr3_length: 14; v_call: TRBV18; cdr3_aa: CASSPKKVADEQYF; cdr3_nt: TGTGCCAGCTCACCAAAAAAGGTAGCGGACGAGCAGTACTTC
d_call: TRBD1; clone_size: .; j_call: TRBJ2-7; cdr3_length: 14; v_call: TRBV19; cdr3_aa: CASRGQVVLYEQYF; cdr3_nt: TGTGCCAGTCGCGGACAGGTTGTCCTCTACGAGCAGTACTTC
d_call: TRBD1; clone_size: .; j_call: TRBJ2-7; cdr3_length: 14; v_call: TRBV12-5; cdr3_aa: CASGPPGQNYEQYF; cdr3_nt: TGTGCTAGTGGCCCTCCGGGACAGAATTACGAGCAGTACTTC
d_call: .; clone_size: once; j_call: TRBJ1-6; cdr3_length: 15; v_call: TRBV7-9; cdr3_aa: CASSLEQGQNSPLHF; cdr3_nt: TGTGCCAGCAGCTTAGAGCAGGGACAAAATTCACCCCTCCACTTT
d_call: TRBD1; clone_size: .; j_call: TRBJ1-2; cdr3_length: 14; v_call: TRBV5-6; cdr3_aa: CASSLGTGIDGYTF; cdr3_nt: TGTGCCAGCAGTTTAGGGACAGGGATCGACGGCTACACCTTC
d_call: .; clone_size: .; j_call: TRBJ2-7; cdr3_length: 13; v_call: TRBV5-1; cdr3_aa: CASSVDTVYEQYF; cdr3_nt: TGCGCCAGCAGCGTGGACACGGTATACGAGCAGTACTTC
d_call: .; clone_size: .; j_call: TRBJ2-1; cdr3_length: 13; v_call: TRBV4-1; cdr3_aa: CASSQVGLAGQFF; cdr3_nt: TGCGCCAGCAGCCAGGTGGGGCTAGCCGGTCAGTTCTTC
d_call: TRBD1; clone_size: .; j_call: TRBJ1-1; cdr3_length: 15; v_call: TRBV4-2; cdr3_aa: CASSPTGEASTEAFF; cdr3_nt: TGTGCCAGCAGCCCGACAGGGGAAGCTAGCACTGAAGCTTTCTTT
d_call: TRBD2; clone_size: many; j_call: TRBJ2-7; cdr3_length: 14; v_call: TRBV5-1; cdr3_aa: CASSLISGPYEQYF; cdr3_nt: TGCGCCAGCAGCTTGATTAGCGGGCCCTACGAGCAGTACTTC
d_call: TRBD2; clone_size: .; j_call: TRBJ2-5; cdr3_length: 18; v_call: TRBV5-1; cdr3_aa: CASSLMVTSGRGGETQYF; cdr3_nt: TGCGCCAGCAGCTTGATGGTCACTAGCGGGAGAGGAGGAGAGACCCAGTACTTC
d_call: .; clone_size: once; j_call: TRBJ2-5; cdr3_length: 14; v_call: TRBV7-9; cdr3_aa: CASIHASAQETQYF; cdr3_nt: TGTGCCAGCATCCACGCTAGCGCCCAAGAGACCCAGTACTTC
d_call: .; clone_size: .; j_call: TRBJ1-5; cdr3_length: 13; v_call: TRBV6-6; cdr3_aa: CASSLRARWPQHF; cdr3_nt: TGTGCCAGCAGCCTCAGGGCCCGGTGGCCCCAGCATTTT
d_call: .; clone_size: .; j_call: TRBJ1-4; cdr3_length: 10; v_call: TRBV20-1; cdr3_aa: CSGGVEKLFF; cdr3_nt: TGCAGTGGGGGCGTTGAAAAACTGTTTTTT
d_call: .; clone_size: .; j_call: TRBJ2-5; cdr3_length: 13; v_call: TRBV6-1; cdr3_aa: CASRVGGGETQYF; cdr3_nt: TGTGCCAGCCGGGTCGGTGGGGGAGAGACCCAGTACTTC
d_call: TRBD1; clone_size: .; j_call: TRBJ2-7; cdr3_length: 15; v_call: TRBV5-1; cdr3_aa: CASSLNGQGRNEQYF; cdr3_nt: TGCGCCAGCAGCCTTAACGGACAGGGAAGGAACGAGCAGTACTTC
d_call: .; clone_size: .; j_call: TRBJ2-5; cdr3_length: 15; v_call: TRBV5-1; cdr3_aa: CASSLVGRQGETQYF; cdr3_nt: TGCGCCAGCAGCTTGGTTGGCAGGCAGGGGGAGACCCAGTACTTC
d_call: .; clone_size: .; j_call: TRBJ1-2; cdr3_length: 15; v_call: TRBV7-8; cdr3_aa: CASSARDGRGYGYTF; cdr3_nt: TGTGCCAGCAGCGCCCGGGACGGAAGGGGCTATGGCTACACCTTC
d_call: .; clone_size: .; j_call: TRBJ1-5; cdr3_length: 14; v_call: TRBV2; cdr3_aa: CASSEIRGSQPQHF; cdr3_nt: TGTGCCAGCAGTGAAATAAGAGGATCTCAGCCCCAGCATTTT
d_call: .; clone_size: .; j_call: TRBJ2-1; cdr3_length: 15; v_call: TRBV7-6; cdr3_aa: CASSLTPLSYNEQFF; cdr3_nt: TGTGCCAGCAGTTTGACTCCCCTCTCCTACAATGAGCAGTTCTTC
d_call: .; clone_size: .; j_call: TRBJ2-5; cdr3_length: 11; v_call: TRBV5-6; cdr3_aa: CASSLLETQYF; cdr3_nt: TGTGCCAGCAGCTTGTTAGAGACCCAGTACTTC
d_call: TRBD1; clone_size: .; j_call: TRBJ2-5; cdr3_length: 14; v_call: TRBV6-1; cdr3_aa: CASSFGTGKETQYF; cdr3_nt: TGTGCCAGCAGTTTCGGGACAGGGAAAGAGACCCAGTACTTC
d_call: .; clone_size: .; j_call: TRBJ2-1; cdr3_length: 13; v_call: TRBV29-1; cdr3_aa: CSVEKPPDFEQFF; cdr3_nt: TGCAGCGTTGAAAAACCACCCGACTTCGAGCAGTTCTTC
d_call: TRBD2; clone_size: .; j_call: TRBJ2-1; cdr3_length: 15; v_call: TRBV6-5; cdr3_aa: CASSQTSGSLIGQFF; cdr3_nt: TGTGCCAGCAGTCAAACTAGCGGGAGTTTAATAGGGCAGTTCTTC
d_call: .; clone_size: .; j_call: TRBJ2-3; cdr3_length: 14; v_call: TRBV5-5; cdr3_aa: CASSLAWEADTQYF; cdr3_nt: TGTGCCAGCAGCTTGGCGTGGGAAGCAGATACGCAGTATTTT
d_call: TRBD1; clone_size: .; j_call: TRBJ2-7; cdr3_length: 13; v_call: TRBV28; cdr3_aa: CASGDRGSYEQYF; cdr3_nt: TGTGCCAGCGGGGACAGGGGGTCCTACGAGCAGTACTTC
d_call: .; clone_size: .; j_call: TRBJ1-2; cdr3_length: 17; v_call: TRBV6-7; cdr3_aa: CASSYSIPGPKYYGYTF; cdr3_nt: TGTGCCAGCAGTTACTCGATTCCGGGACCTAAGTACTATGGCTACACCTTC
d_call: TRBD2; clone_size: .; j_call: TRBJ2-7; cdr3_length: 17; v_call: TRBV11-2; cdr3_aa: CASSLSSGSSSSYEQYF; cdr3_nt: TGTGCCAGCAGCTTATCTAGCGGGAGCTCCTCCTCCTACGAGCAGTACTTC
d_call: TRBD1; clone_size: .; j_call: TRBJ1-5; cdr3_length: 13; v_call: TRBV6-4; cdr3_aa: CASSEQGNQPQHF; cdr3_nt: TGTGCCAGCAGTGAACAGGGGAATCAGCCCCAGCATTTT
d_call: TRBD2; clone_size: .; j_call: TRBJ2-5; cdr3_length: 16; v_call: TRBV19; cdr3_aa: CASSPRTSGRRETQYF; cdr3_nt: TGTGCCAGTAGTCCAAGGACTAGCGGGAGGCGGGAGACCCAGTACTTC
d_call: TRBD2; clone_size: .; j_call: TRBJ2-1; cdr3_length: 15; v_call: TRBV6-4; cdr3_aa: CASSVLAGGYNEQFF; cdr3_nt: TGTGCCAGCAGTGTACTAGCGGGAGGGTACAATGAGCAGTTCTTC
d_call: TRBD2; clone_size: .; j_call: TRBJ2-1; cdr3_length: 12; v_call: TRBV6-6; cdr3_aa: CASGLAGDEQFF; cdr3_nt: TGTGCCAGCGGCCTAGCGGGGGATGAGCAGTTCTTC
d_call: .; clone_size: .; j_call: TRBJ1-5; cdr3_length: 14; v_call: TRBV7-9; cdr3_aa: CASSLTASNQPQHF; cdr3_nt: TGTGCCAGCAGCTTAACCGCTAGCAATCAGCCCCAGCATTTT
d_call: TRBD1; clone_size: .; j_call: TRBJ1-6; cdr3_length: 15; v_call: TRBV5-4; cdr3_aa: CASSAGDRDNSPLHF; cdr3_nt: TGTGCCAGCAGCGCCGGGGACAGGGATAATTCACCCCTCCACTTT
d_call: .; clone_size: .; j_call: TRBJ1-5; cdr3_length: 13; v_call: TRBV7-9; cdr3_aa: CASSLAGNEPQHF; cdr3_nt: TGTGCCAGCAGCTTAGCAGGGAACGAGCCCCAGCATTTT
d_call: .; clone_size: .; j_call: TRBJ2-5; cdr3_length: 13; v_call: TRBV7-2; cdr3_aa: CASSLDPEETQYF; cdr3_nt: TGTGCCAGCAGCTTAGATCCCGAAGAGACCCAGTACTTC
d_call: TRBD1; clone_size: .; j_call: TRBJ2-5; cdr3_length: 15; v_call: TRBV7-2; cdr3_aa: CASSTRTGVFVEQYF; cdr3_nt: TGTGCCAGCAGCACCCGGACAGGGGTTTTTGTTGAGCAGTACTTC
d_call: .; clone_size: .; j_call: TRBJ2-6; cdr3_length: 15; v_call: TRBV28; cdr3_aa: CASSLLGGGANVLTF; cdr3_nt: TGTGCCAGCAGTTTATTAGGCGGTGGGGCCAACGTCCTGACTTTC
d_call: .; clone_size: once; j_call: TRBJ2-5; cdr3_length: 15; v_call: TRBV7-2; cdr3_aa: CASSLVIGQQETQYF; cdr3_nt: TGTGCCAGCAGCTTAGTCATCGGACAGCAAGAGACCCAGTACTTC
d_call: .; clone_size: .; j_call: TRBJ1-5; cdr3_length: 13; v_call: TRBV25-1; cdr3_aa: CASRGGEGQPQHF; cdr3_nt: TGTGCCAGCAGGGGGGGGGAAGGTCAGCCCCAGCATTTT